This T cell receptor (beta chain) derives from a study of blood T cell repertoires in COVID-19. Overall study: Samples came from the United States, Italy and Spain, spanning acute and convalescent COVID-19. Nucleic acid was either cDNA or gDNA, and it came from T cells, B-cell-depleted T cells, or PBMCs.

The CDR3 runs to 15 residues. With 5 bases removed from V and 3 bases from J, the gap between germline ends came to 19 bases. Germline V CDR1 and CDR2: GTSNPN, SVGIG (reference sequence). This clone was detected only a few times. Measured with immunoSEQ multiplex PCR; TCRdb has only the in-frame clones, and not every one. The sample has 150,000 or so clones; around 83% are singletons. This chain links TRBV30 with TRBJ1-2; D possibly corresponds to TRBD1 (5 bases). The TCR comes from a woman in her sixties with acute or convalescent COVID-19. The source material was peripheral blood. CDR3 residues: CAWDWAGTNYYGYTF. DNA of the CDR3: TGTGCCTGGGACTGGGCGGGGACTAACTACTATGGCTACACCTTC. Supplemented by reference TRBV30 and TRBJ1-2, the full variable domain reads SQTIHQWPATLVQPVGSPLSLECTVEGTSNPNLYWYRQAAGRGLQLLFYSVGIGQISSEVPQNLSASRPQDRQFILSSKKLLLSDSGFYLCAWDWAGTNYYGYTFGSGTRLTVV.